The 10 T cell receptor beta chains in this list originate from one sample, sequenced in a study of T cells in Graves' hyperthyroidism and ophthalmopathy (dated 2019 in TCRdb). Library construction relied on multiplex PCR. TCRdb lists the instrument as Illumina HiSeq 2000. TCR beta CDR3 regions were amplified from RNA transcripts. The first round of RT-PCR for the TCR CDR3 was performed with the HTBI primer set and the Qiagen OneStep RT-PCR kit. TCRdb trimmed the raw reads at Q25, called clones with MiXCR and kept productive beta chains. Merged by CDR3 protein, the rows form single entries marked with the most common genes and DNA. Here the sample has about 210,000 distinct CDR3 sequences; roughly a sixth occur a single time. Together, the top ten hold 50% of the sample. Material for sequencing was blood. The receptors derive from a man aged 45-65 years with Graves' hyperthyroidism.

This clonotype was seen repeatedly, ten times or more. CDR3: CASFTGGTYEQYF. CDR3 nucleotides: TGTGCCAGCTTTACGGGAGGGACCTACGAGCAGTACTTC. This sequence joins TRBV28 and TRBJ2-7; 8 positions match TRBD2. J lost 2 bases, V lost 8 bases, and 5 bases had no gene match. CDR3 length: 13 residues. Germline V gene data show CDR1 as MDHEN and CDR2 as SYDVKM. Complete variable domain (other parts from reference TRBV28 and TRBJ2-7): DVKVTQSSRYLVKRTGEKVFLECVQDMDHENMFWYRQDPGLGLRLIYFSYDVKMKEKGDIPEGYSVSREKKERFSLILESASTNQTSMYLCASFTGGTYEQYFGPGTRLTVT.

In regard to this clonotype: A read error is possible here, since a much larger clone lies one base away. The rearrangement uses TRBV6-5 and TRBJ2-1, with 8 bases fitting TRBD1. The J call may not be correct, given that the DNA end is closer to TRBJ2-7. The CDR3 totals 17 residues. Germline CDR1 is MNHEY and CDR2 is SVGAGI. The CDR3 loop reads CASSSPMTGVNYNEQYF. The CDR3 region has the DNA TGTGCCAGCAGTTCCCCCATGACAGGGGTGAACTACAATGAGCAGTACTTC.

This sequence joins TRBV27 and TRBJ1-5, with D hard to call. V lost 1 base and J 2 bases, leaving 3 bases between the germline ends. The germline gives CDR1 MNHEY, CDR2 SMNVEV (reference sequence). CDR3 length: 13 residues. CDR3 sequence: CASSLFRNQPQHF. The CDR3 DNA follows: TGTGCCAGCAGTTTATTCCGCAATCAGCCCCAGCATTTT.

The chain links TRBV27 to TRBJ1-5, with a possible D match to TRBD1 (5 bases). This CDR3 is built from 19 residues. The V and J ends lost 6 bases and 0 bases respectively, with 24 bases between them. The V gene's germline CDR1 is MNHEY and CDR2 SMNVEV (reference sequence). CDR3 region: CASSLSSTDPGDSNQPQHF. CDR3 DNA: TGTGCCAGCAGCCTTTCCTCGACAGACCCCGGGGATAGCAATCAGCCCCAGCATTTT.

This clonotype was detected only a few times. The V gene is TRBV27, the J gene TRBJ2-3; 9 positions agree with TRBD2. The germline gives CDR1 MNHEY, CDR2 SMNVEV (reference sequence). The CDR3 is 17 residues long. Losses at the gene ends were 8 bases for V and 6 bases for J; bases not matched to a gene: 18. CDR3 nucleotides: TGTGCCAGCGGCACTGGGACTAGCCACTCTTCATTGGATACGCAGTATTTT. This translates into CASGTGTSHSSLDTQYF.

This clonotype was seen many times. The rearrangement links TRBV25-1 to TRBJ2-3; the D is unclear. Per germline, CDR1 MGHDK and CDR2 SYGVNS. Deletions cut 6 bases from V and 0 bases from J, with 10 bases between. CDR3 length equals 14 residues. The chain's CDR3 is CASRSSRSTDTQYF. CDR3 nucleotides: TGTGCCAGCAGAAGTTCACGGAGCACAGATACGCAGTATTTT. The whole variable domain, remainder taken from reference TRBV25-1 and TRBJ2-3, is EADIYQTPRYLVIGTGKKITLECSQTMGHDKMYWYQQDPGMELHLIHYSYGVNSTEKGDLSSESTVSRIRTEHFPLTLESARPSHTSQYLCASRSSRSTDTQYFGPGTRLTVL.

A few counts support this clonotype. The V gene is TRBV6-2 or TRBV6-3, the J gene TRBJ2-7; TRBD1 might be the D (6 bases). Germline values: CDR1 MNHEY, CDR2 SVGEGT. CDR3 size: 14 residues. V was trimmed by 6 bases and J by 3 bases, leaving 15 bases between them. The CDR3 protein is CASSLFDRFYEQYF. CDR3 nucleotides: TGTGCCAGCAGCCTCTTCGACAGGTTCTACGAGCAGTACTTC.

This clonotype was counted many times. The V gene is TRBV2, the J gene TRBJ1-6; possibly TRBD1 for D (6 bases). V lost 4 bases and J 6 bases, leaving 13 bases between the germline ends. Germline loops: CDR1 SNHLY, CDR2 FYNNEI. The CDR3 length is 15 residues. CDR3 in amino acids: CASSVQGKSNSPLHF. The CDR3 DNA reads TGTGCCAGCAGTGTACAGGGTAAAAGTAATTCACCCCTCCACTTT.

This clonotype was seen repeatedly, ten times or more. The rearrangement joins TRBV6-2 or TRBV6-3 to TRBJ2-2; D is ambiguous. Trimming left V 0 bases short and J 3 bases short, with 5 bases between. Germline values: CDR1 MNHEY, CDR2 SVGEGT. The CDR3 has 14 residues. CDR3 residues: CASSYSLDTGELFF. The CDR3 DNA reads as TGTGCCAGCAGTTACTCGCTAGACACCGGGGAGCTGTTTTTT.

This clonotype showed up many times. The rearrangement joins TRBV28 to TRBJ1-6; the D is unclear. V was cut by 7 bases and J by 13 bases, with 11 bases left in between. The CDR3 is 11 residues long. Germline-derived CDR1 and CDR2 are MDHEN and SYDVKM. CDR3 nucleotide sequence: TGTGCCAGCATGCGCACTTGGCCCCTCCACTTT. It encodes CASMRTWPLHF.